Sequencing of this TCR beta chain was carried out in a study of T cells in Graves' hyperthyroidism and ophthalmopathy (dated by TCRdb to the late 2010s). Background for the entire study: Peripheral blood was sampled at the time of initial diagnosis, prior to any treatment. TCR Vbeta CDR3 sequencing of 130 to 150 peripheral blood samples (over 40 ophthalmopathy, about 75 hyperthyroidism and around 17 progressor patients) is reported in the paper. An independent validation cohort of around 20 hyperthyroidism patients and about 16 patients who later progressed to ophthalmopathy tested prospective prediction of ophthalmopathy. The 100 or so discovery patients were randomly split 7:3 into training and test sets. To identify distinguishing TCR V-J signatures, a discovery cohort of 100 or so patients was used, comprising some 45 with Graves' ophthalmopathy and about 59 with stable Graves' hyperthyroidism. The study also compared thyroid tissue and blood T-cell repertoires from over 5 Graves' hyperthyroidism patients. Once sampling was done, hyperthyroidism patients were given methimazole at a starting dose of 30 mg daily, whereas ophthalmopathy patients were given high-dose intravenous methylprednisolone. Here is what the overall study found, with its caveats: No statistical method was used to set the sample size in advance, and investigators knew the group allocation. Ophthalmopathy was separated from stable hyperthyroidism by a 13 V-J signature model, with approximately 86% sensitivity and about 81% specificity obtained in cross-validation and 80%/75% obtained in testing. During validation, the model predicted progression to ophthalmopathy a median of about 6.3 months ahead of onset, with more than 55% sensitivity and under 85% specificity. Most expanded thyroid clonotypes (frequency above 0.001) were also found in blood, which suggests that blood repertoires may mirror thyroid immune responses.

The TCR beta CDR3 regions were amplified from the RNA transcripts. The first round of RT-PCR for the TCR CDR3 was performed with the HTBI primer set and the Qiagen OneStep RT-PCR kit. Libraries were constructed in a second round of multiplex PCR, after which size selection and purification were carried out. Paired-end sequencing of the libraries was performed with 100 bp reads on an Illumina HiSeq2000. In the source study's methods: Raw data were processed with SOAPnuke, discarding reads with adapters, uncalled bases, mean Phred below 15, or no exact constant-primer or identifier match. High-quality paired reads were merged with COPE v1.2.5, and unique nucleotide sequences were defined as clonotypes. MiTCR v1.1 was used to align the clonotypes against IMGT TRBV, TRBD and TRBJ reference segments. The analysis was restricted to V-J combinations with a frequency above 0.0001, which together covered approximately 99% of the repertoires. A TCS score was defined as the ratio between F50 (clonal expansion) and ExV (chaos), using BLOSUM62-based TCRdist between CDR3 peptides within each V-J. Welch's t-statistics and random forest reduced 500 to 550 V-J features to about 13, which were used in a naive Bayes classifier (R e1071). The public reads were quality trimmed at Q25 with fastp and then assembled into clones with MiXCR by TCRdb, keeping productive beta chains. Rows are combined by CDR3 protein, so each entry shows the most common genes and DNA. The V and J calls shown here were made by TCRdb, not taken from the authors' results. The sample contains some 250,000 distinct CDR3 sequences, about 15% of them found a single time. Together, the top ten hold 10% to 15% of the sample.

The hyperthyroidism patients were between 18 and 65 years old and newly diagnosed, with a disease duration of less than 2 months. Any patient with an uncontrolled infection, another autoimmune disease, pregnancy or lactation was excluded. Diagnoses were established on the basis of clinical symptoms, serum thyroxine and TRAb, thyroid ultrasound, and orbital computed tomography. Blood from progressor patients was collected at the time of first diagnosis with hyperthyroidism, before any ophthalmopathy symptoms had appeared. Ficoll-Paque density gradient centrifugation was used to isolate PBMCs from around 10 ml of fresh peripheral blood. Progressor patients were defined as those initially diagnosed with Graves' hyperthyroidism in whom ophthalmopathy developed during follow-up. Trizol reagent was used to extract total RNA, and RNA quality was then checked on an Agilent 2100 Bioanalyzer. As for this clonotype: The clone's antigen remains unknown. No clone much larger than this one lies a single base away; base qualities are absent.

The sequenced sample was blood. The receptor was derived from a woman aged 40 to 49 with Graves' hyperthyroidism that later progressed to Graves' ophthalmopathy.

The CDR3 loop reads CASRQRQGPEYEQYF. The DNA reads as follows: TGTGCCAGCAGGCAACGTCAGGGGCCCGAGTACGAGCAGTACTTC. This sequence uses TRBV27 and TRBJ2-7; tentative D gene TRBD1, with 6 bases matching. V is pared back by 6 bases and J by 4 bases, with 19 bases lying between the germline termini. According to the germline V gene (reference sequence), CDR1 reads MNHEY and CDR2 reads SMNVEV. From the cysteine up to the phenylalanine, the CDR3 has a length of 15 residues. The DNA shown is the 45-base CDR3, in frame from base 1.